The 12 T cell receptor beta chains listed next were all sequenced from one sample in a study of long-term antiretroviral therapy in people with HIV. A v3.0 immunoSEQ assay was performed at survey level. Measured with immunoSEQ multiplex PCR; TCRdb has only the in-frame clones, and not every one. The sample holds fewer than 45,000 clones, approximately 85% seen once. The sample was unsorted PBMCs, taken 2.2 years after starting antiretroviral therapy. Source of these receptors: a man between 18 and 35 years old with HIV.

The chain uses TRBV7-9 and TRBJ2-5, with 11 bases that match TRBD1. Trimming cost V 1 base and J 4 bases; bases outside gene matches: 2. The germline gives CDR1 SEHNR, CDR2 FQNEAQ (reference sequence). This CDR3 spans 15 amino acids. CDR3 sequence (DNA): TGTGCCAGCAGCTTAGATGGGACAGGGGGAGAGACCCAGTACTTC. This translates into CASSLDGTGGETQYF.

The chain recombines TRBV15 with TRBJ2-2; D call uncertain. There are 15 residues in the CDR3. Germline V lookup: CDR1 LNHNV, CDR2 YYDKDF (reference sequence). The V and J ends lost 4 bases and 4 bases respectively, with 13 bases between them. In nucleotides, the CDR3 is TGTGCCACCAGCAAGGGTCAACCGGGCACCGGGGAGCTGTTTTTT. It yields the protein CATSKGQPGTGELFF. Filled out from reference TRBV15 and TRBJ2-2, the complete variable domain reads DAMVIQNPRYQVTQFGKPVTLSCSQTLNHNVMYWYQQKSSQAPKLLFHYYDKDFNNEADTPDNFQSRRPNTSFCFLDIRSPGLGDTAMYLCATSKGQPGTGELFFGEGSRLTVL.

CDR3 DNA sequence: TGTGCCAGCAGTGAGGTATACAATGAGCAGTTCTTC. Translating gives CASSEVYNEQFF. The V gene is TRBV6-1, the J gene TRBJ2-1; D uncertain. This CDR3 spans 12 amino acids. V was shortened by 3 bases and J by 4 bases, with 4 bases between the two germline ends. In germline, CDR1 is MNHNS, CDR2 SASEGT.

The J gene is TRBJ1-4, the V gene TRBV13, with 8 nucleotides matching TRBD1. After removal of 2 bases from V and 5 bases from J, the junction contained 1 base not matched to a gene. The CDR3 runs to 14 residues. Germline V gene lookup returns CDR1 PRHDT and CDR2 FYEKMQ (reference sequence). CDR3 in amino acids: CASSLRQGNEKLFF. DNA of the CDR3: TGTGCCAGCAGCTTACGACAGGGGAATGAAAAACTGTTTTTT. Drawing the rest from reference TRBV13 and TRBJ1-4, the complete variable domain is AAGVIQSPRHLIKEKRETATLKCYPIPRHDTVYWYQQGPGQDPQFLISFYEKMQSDKGSIPDRFSAQQFSDYHSELNMSSLELGDSALYFCASSLRQGNEKLFFGSGTQLSVL.

This clone appeared a few times. The chain employs TRBV5-4 and TRBJ2-5; 11 bases align to TRBD2. Per germline, CDR1 SGHNT and CDR2 YYREEE (reference sequence). With 4 bases clipped from V and 2 bases from J, the junction kept 7 bases outside the gene matches. This CDR3 is built from 16 residues. In nucleotides, the CDR3 is TGTGCCAGCAGCGCGCCTCTAGCGGGAGGTCAAGAGACCCAGTACTTC. Translated, it gives CASSAPLAGGQETQYF.

V and J are TRBV5-4 and TRBJ2-1; 7 bases align to TRBD2. With 0 bases clipped from V and 8 bases from J, the junction kept 8 bases outside the gene matches. The germline V gene has CDR1 SGHNT and CDR2 YYREEE (reference sequence). The CDR3 length is 15 residues. The CDR3 bases are TGTGCCAGCAGCTTGGTGGGGGAGGGCCTTGATGAGCAGTTCTTC. Translation: CASSLVGEGLDEQFF.

This clone was counted a few times. The chain uses TRBV6-5 and TRBJ2-2; tentative D call: TRBD1 (6 bases). The germline gives CDR1 MNHEY, CDR2 SVGAGI. V lost 6 bases to trimming and J lost 7 bases, with 9 bases between them. The CDR3 sequence is 12 residues long. The CDR3 DNA reads TGTGCCAGCAGCACAGGGAGCGGGGAGCTGTTTTTT. Amino acids: CASSTGSGELFF.

The V call is TRBV27, the J call TRBJ1-5, with D perhaps matching TRBD1 (5 bases). Trimming removed 0 bases from V and 5 bases from J, with 11 bases in between. This CDR3 contains 15 residues. Germline V lookup: CDR1 MNHEY, CDR2 SMNVEV (reference sequence). The CDR3: CASSLSRVGDQPQHF. CDR3 coding DNA: TGTGCCAGCAGTTTATCCAGGGTCGGTGATCAGCCCCAGCATTTT.

The chain combines TRBV6-5 with TRBJ1-5, with 9 nucleotides matching TRBD1. The length of the CDR3 is 14 residues. Germline loops: CDR1 MNHEY, CDR2 SVGAGI. With 6 bases clipped from V and 7 bases from J, the junction kept 7 bases outside the gene matches. CDR3 DNA sequence: TGTGCCAGCAGGGATACGGGACAGGGACAGCCCCAGCATTTT. Protein: CASRDTGQGQPQHF.

The chain recombines TRBV21-1 with TRBJ1-4. TRBV21-1 has pseudogene status. The CDR3 length is 18 residues. The CDR3 DNA follows: TGTGCCAGCAGCAAAGCGAGAGGAAACCTCTCAACTAATGAAAAACTGTTTTTT. Translating it yields CASSKARGNLSTNEKLFF.

In this sample, this clone turned up once. J is TRBJ2-7 and V is TRBV5-4; either TRBD1 or TRBD2 may fit D (5 bases each). Germline assignment: CDR1 SGHNT and CDR2 YYREEE (reference sequence). Trimming cost V 4 bases and J 6 bases, with 11 bases left between them. The CDR3 covers 12 residues. For the CDR3, the DNA is TGTGCCAGCAGCCCCGGGACGGGCGAGCAGTACTTC. As protein: CASSPGTGEQYF.

This chain uses TRBV6-5 with TRBJ1-1, with no clear D. This CDR3 is 13 amino acids long. The V end was cut by 3 bases, the J end by 1 base, with 6 bases between. In germline, CDR1 is MNHEY, CDR2 SVGAGI. The CDR3 region is CASSYWRNTEAFF. DNA of the CDR3: TGTGCCAGCAGTTATTGGAGGAACACTGAAGCTTTCTTT.